Presented here are 22 T cell receptor beta chains from one specimen sequenced in a study of T cell repertoires in cytomegalovirus infection. TCRdb redid the calling of the reads with MiXCR, one entry per CDR3 protein. The sample has 250,000 to 300,000 distinct CDR3 sequences, around 15% seen once. Sequenced sample: PBMCs. The source of these receptors is a human donor in good health (CMV status not recorded). Some clones in this sample may be carry-over from other donors' samples.

This clonotype was seen more than once but under ten times. This chain connects TRBV20-1 to TRBJ1-6; D may be TRBD1 (5 bases). Germline V gene lookup returns CDR1 DFQATT and CDR2 SNEGSKA (reference sequence). The V end lost 0 bases, the J end lost 14 bases, and 17 bases lay between the germline ends. The CDR3 is 14 amino acids. The CDR3 region is CSARDRGRAESLHF. CDR3 nucleotides: TGCAGTGCTAGAGATCGAGGCAGGGCCGAATCCCTCCACTTT.

Ten or more counts support this clonotype. The chain is built from TRBV7-2 and TRBJ2-2, with D maybe TRBD2 (5 bases). V was cut by 0 bases and J by 6 bases, with 8 bases left in between. The CDR3 has 14 amino acids. CDR1 is SGHTA and CDR2 is FQGNSA in the germline V gene. For the CDR3, the DNA is TGTGCCAGCAGCTTAGCCTGGGAGTCCGGGGAGCTGTTTTTT. Translated: CASSLAWESGELFF.

This clonotype showed up just a few times. One junction end disagrees with the germline gene, perhaps due to a read error. This sequence joins TRBV20-1 and TRBJ2-1; the D is unclear. This CDR3 has 11 amino acids. The V gene's germline CDR1 is DFQATT and CDR2 SNEGSKA (reference sequence). Here the CDR3 reads CSAGEYNEQFF. CDR3 nucleotide sequence: TGCAGTGCTGGAGAGTACAATGAGCAGTTCTTC.

On this clonotype itself: One base away lies a much larger clone, so this may be a sequencing read error. CDR3 coding DNA: TGTGCCAGCAGCTATACCGATCAGGGCTATAGCAATCAGCCCCAGCATTTT. This gives the protein CASSYTDQGYSNQPQHF. The chain has TRBV7-9 and TRBJ1-5; a weak D match, TRBD1 (5 bases). The CDR3 sequence is 17 residues long. The ends were cut back, 4 bases at V and 0 bases at J, with 16 bases in the middle. Germline V gene lookup returns CDR1 SEHNR and CDR2 FQNEAQ (reference sequence).

This clonotype was detected many times. The chain employs TRBV7-6 and TRBJ1-1; no reliable D call. The germline V gene has CDR1 SGHVS and CDR2 FNYEAQ. The CDR3 has 13 residues. Trimming left V 5 bases short and J 1 base short, with 8 bases between. This CDR3 is CASSRSGNTEAFF. CDR3 bases: TGTGCCAGCAGCCGATCGGGGAACACTGAAGCTTTCTTT.

This clonotype has at least ten counts. V is TRBV5-4 and J is TRBJ2-5; D is unclear. V lost 6 bases and J 1 base, leaving 22 bases between the germline ends. In germline, CDR1 is SGHNT, CDR2 YYREEE (reference sequence). CDR3 length equals 17 residues. The chain's CDR3 is CASKRRALASPQETQYF. In DNA, the CDR3 is TGTGCCAGCAAAAGACGGGCCTTAGCCTCACCCCAAGAGACCCAGTACTTC.

As for this clonotype: It is likely a read error, because the conserved phenylalanine at the end of the CDR3 is missing. The chain links TRBV6-5 to TRBJ2-7; 11 bases are shared with TRBD2. Per the germline V gene, CDR1 is MNHEY and CDR2 is SVGAGI. There are 15 residues in the CDR3. Trimming took 6 bases from V and 4 from J; bases not matched to a gene: 8. The CDR3 reads CASSLQLAGGYEQYS. CDR3 DNA: TGTGCCAGCAGCCTCCAATTAGCGGGAGGGTACGAGCAGTACTCC.

The rearrangement joins TRBV20-1 to TRBJ1-6; 9 nucleotides agree with TRBD1. The CDR3 sequence is 15 residues long. Germline assignment: CDR1 DFQATT and CDR2 SNEGSKA (reference sequence). Trimming cost V 1 base and J 6 bases; bases outside gene matches: 4. CDR3 sequence reads: CSARGGQGFNSPLHF. CDR3 nucleotide sequence: TGCAGTGCTAGAGGGGGACAGGGATTTAATTCACCCCTCCACTTT.

V is TRBV19 and J is TRBJ2-3, with D unclear. The germline V and J ends were trimmed by 10 bases and 0 bases, with 17 bases remaining between them. CDR1 is LNHDA and CDR2 is SQIVND in the germline V gene (reference sequence). This CDR3 has 15 residues. CDR3 nucleotides: TGTGCCACCAAACCCGGGCGCACTAGCACAGATACGCAGTATTTT. Translation: CATKPGRTSTDTQYF.

This clonotype showed up just a few times. The gene calls are TRBV11-2 and TRBJ1-4, with TRBD1 as a possible D gene (6 bases). The CDR3 totals 15 residues. CDR1 and CDR2 from the germline V gene are SGHAT and FQNNGV. Deletions cut 4 bases from V and 8 bases from J, with 17 bases between. CDR3 region: CASSYKGGWGEKLFF. The CDR3 bases are TGTGCCAGCAGCTATAAAGGGGGTTGGGGCGAAAAACTGTTTTTT.

This clonotype was picked up a small number of times. The rearrangement links TRBV6-2 or TRBV6-3 to TRBJ1-2; possibly TRBD1 for D (5 bases). Between the trimmed V and J ends, which lost 5 bases and 7 bases, there was a span of 20 bases. The germline gives CDR1 MNHEY, CDR2 SVGEGT. The CDR3 is 15 amino acids. This chain's CDR3 is CASSGAGTASFGYTF. The CDR3 DNA reads TGTGCCAGCAGTGGAGCCGGGACTGCGTCTTTTGGCTACACCTTC.

There are a few counts of this clonotype. This rearrangement joins TRBV7-3 to TRBJ2-1; a possible D gene is TRBD2 (5 bases). The CDR3 is made up of 14 amino acids. Germline V gene lookup returns CDR1 SGHTA and CDR2 FQGTGA. Deletions cut 1 base from V and 7 bases from J, with 11 bases between. CDR3 coding DNA: TGTGCCAGCAGCTTAAAAGGGAGTAAAAATGAGCAGTTCTTC. Protein sequence: CASSLKGSKNEQFF.

This clonotype has at least ten counts. V and J are TRBV7-3 and TRBJ1-1; 9 bases match TRBD1. The V and J ends lost 5 bases and 5 bases, in that order; junction bases with no gene match: 9. The CDR3 loop spans 15 amino acids. CDR1 and CDR2 from the germline V gene are SGHTA and FQGTGA. The CDR3 protein is CASSVGTGLETEAFF. For the CDR3, the DNA is TGTGCCAGCAGCGTTGGGACAGGGTTGGAAACTGAAGCTTTCTTT.

This clonotype was seen a few times. The J gene is TRBJ2-7, the V gene TRBV28; D uncertain. CDR1 and CDR2 (germline): MDHEN, SYDVKM. The CDR3 consists of 12 residues. Trimming removed 4 bases at V and 9 bases at J, with 13 bases between. CDR3 nucleotide sequence: TGTGCCAGCAGTTCCCTGCTACTTAGGCAGTACTTC. The encoded protein is CASSSLLLRQYF.

This clonotype was found a few times. The chain employs TRBV11-3 and TRBJ1-4; D possibly corresponds to TRBD1 (5 bases). The CDR3 extends over 18 amino acids. V was trimmed by 5 bases and J by 5 bases, leaving 24 bases between them. Germline-derived CDR1 and CDR2 are SGHNT and YENEEA. The CDR3 DNA follows: TGTGCCAGCAGCGAGGTCGGGAAGGCTGTGGAGGGGAATGAAAAACTGTTTTTT. Amino acid sequence: CASSEVGKAVEGNEKLFF.

The V call is TRBV4-3, the J call TRBJ2-1; possible D gene TRBD2, 6 bases. This CDR3 is built from 15 residues. Between the trimmed V and J ends, which lost 1 base and 6 bases, there was a span of 13 bases. CDR1 LGHNA and CDR2 YSLEER come from the germline V gene. The CDR3 spells CASSQGLDPGNEQFF. The CDR3 coding sequence is TGCGCCAGCAGCCAAGGACTAGATCCCGGCAATGAGCAGTTCTTC.

The chain couples TRBV25-1 to TRBJ2-7; perhaps TRBD2 as D (5 bases). The germline gives CDR1 MGHDK, CDR2 SYGVNS. The V end was cut by 5 bases, the J end by 0 bases, with 8 bases between. The CDR3 totals 13 residues. The CDR3 sequence is CASSPGISYEQYF. Here the CDR3 DNA reads TGTGCCAGCAGTCCGGGAATCTCCTACGAGCAGTACTTC.

This clonotype has more than one count but fewer than ten. CDR3 bases: TGTGCTAGCGCATCACCCCGGGACAGGGACACCTCCTACGAGCAGTACTTC. As protein: CASASPRDRDTSYEQYF. The gene calls are TRBV12-5 and TRBJ2-7, with 9 bases that match TRBD1. Germline assignment: CDR1 LGHNT and CDR2 FRNRAP. Losses at the gene ends were 9 bases for V and 0 bases for J; bases not matched to a gene: 15. The CDR3 totals 17 residues.

This clonotype occurred many times. The rearrangement joins TRBV7-9 to TRBJ1-1; tentatively, D is TRBD1 (5 bases). Trimming took 2 bases from V and 2 from J, leaving 15 bases between them. This CDR3 has 16 amino acids. The germline gives CDR1 SEHNR, CDR2 FQNEAQ (reference sequence). The CDR3 DNA follows: TGTGCCAGCAGCTTAAAGGGGAGCGGATCCAACACTGAAGCTTTCTTT. Its protein is CASSLKGSGSNTEAFF.

The table lists this clonotype with many counts. This rearrangement joins TRBV6-5 to TRBJ2-3, with 7 bases aligning to TRBD1. This CDR3 is 16 amino acids long. From germline, CDR1 is MNHEY and CDR2 SVGAGI. Unmatched junction bases numbered 9, after V lost 4 bases and J lost 2 bases. In DNA, the CDR3 is TGTGCCAGCAGTTCTAGAGGGGGACAGTTCACAGATACGCAGTATTTT. It is translated as CASSSRGGQFTDTQYF.

This clonotype has a count of ten or more. The chain joins TRBV7-8 to TRBJ2-3; D may correspond to TRBD1 or TRBD2 (5 bases each). Per the germline V gene, CDR1 is SGHVS and CDR2 is FQNEAQ. The length of the CDR3 is 13 residues. Trimming cost V 5 bases and J 9 bases, with 15 bases left between them. CDR3 loop: CASSVERGGTQYF. DNA for the CDR3: TGTGCCAGCAGCGTCGAGAGGGGTGGGACGCAGTATTTT.

Only a few counts were recorded for this clonotype. This chain joins TRBV29-1 and TRBJ2-7; D not certain. The CDR3 sequence is 12 residues long. Per germline, CDR1 SQVTM and CDR2 ANQGSEA. The V gene lost 4 bases and the J gene lost 0 bases, with 7 bases spanning the gap. The CDR3 DNA follows: TGCAGCGTTGTTAGAGACTCCTACGAGCAGTACTTC. Translated, it gives CSVVRDSYEQYF.